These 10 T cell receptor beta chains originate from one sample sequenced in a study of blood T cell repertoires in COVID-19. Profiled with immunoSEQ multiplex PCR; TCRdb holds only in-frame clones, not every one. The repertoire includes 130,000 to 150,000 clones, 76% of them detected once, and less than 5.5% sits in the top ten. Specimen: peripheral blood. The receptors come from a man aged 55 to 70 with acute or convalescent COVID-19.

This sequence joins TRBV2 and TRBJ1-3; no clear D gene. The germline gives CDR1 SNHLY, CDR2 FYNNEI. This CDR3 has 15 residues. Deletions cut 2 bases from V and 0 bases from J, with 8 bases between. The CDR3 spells CASSESRSSGNTIYF. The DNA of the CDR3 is TGTGCCAGCAGTGAAAGTCGGAGCTCTGGAAACACCATATATTTT.

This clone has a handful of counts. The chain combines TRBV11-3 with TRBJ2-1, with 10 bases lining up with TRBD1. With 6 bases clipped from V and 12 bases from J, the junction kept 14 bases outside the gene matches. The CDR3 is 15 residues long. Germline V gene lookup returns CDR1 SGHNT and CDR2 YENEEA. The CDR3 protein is CASSLGQGRTMRQFF. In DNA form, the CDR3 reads TGTGCCAGCAGTTTGGGACAGGGGCGGACAATGAGGCAGTTCTTC. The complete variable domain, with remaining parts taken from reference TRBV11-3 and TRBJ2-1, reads EAGVVQSPRYKIIEKKQPVAFWCNPISGHNTLYWYLQNLGQGPELLIRYENEEAVDDSQLPKDRFSAERLKGVDSTLKIQPAELGDSAVYLCASSLGQGRTMRQFFGPGTRLTVL.

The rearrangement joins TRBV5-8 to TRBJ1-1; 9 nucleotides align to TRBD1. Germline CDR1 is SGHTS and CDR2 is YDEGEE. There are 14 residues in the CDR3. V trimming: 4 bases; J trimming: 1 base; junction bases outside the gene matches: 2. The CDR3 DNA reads TGTGCCAGCAGCCTACAGGGGGCGAACACTGAAGCTTTCTTT. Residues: CASSLQGANTEAFF.

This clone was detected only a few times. The CDR3 here is CASSSGEFHQPQHF. As DNA, the CDR3 is TGCGCCAGCAGTTCAGGGGAATTTCATCAGCCCCAGCATTTT. This sequence joins TRBV10-1 and TRBJ1-5; tentatively, D is TRBD1 (6 bases). This CDR3 spans 14 amino acids. Germline lookup yields CDR1 WNHNN and CDR2 SYGVQD (reference sequence). Trimming stripped 5 bases from V and 5 bases from J, with 13 bases between.

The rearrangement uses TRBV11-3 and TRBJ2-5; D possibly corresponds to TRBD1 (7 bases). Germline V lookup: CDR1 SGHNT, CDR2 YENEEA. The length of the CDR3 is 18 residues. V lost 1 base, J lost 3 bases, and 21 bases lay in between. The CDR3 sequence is CASSLGVSSGGGKETQYF. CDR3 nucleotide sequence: TGTGCCAGCAGCTTAGGTGTCTCCTCAGGGGGAGGCAAAGAGACCCAGTACTTC.

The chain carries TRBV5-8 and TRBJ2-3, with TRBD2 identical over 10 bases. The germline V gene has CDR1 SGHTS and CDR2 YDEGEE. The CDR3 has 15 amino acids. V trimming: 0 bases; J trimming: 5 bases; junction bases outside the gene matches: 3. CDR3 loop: CASSLEREGRDTQYF. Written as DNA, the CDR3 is TGTGCCAGCAGCTTGGAGCGGGAGGGCCGAGATACGCAGTATTTT.

For the CDR3, the DNA is TGTGCCAGTAGTATAGTTGGGGGGAGCACTGAAGCTTTCTTT. Translated, it gives CASSIVGGSTEAFF. The chain links TRBV19 to TRBJ1-1, with a weak D call TRBD1 (5 bases). This CDR3 comprises 14 residues. V lost 1 base, J lost 4 bases, and 10 bases lay in between. Germline-derived CDR1 and CDR2 are LNHDA and SQIVND (reference sequence).

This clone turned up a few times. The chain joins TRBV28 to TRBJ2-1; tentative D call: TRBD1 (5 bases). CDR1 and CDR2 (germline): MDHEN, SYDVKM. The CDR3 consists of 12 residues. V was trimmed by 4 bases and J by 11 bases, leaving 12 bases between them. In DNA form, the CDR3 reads TGTGCCAGCAGTTACAGGACGAACAAGCAGTTCTTC. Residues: CASSYRTNKQFF. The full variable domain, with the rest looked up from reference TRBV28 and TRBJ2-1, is DVKVTQSSRYLVKRTGEKVFLECVQDMDHENMFWYRQDPGLGLRLIYFSYDVKMKEKGDIPEGYSVSREKKERFSLILESASTNQTSMYLCASSYRTNKQFFGPGTRLTVL.

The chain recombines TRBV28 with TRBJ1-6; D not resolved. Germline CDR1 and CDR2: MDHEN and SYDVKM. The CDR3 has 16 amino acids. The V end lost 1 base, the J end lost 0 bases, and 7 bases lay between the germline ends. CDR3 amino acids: CASSLFGSSYNSPLHF. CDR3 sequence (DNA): TGTGCCAGCAGTTTATTCGGGAGCTCCTATAATTCACCCCTCCACTTT.

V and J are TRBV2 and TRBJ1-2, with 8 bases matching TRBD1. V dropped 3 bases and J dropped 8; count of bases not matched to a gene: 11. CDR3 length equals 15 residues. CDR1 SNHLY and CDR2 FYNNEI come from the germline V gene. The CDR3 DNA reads TGTGCCAGCAGTGAGCTGGCGGACAGGGTGGGGGGCTACACCTTC. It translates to CASSELADRVGGYTF.